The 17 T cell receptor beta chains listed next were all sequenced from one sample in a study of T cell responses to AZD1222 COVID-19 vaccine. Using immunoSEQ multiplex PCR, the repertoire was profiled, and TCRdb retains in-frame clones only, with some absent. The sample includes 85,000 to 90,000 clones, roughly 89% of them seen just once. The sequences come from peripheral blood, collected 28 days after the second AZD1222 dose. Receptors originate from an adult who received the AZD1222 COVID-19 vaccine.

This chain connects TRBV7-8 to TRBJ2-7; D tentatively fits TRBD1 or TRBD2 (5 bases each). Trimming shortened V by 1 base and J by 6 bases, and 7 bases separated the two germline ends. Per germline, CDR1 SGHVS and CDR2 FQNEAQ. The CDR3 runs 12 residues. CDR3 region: CASSLGGGEQYF. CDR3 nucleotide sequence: TGTGCCAGCAGCTTAGGTGGGGGCGAGCAGTACTTC.

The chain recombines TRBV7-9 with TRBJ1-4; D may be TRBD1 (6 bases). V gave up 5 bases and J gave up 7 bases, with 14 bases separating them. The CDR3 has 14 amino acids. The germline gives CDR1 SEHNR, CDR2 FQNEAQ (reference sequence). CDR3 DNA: TGTGCCAGCAGCCCACAGGGAGTTCGTGAAAAACTGTTTTTT. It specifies CASSPQGVREKLFF.

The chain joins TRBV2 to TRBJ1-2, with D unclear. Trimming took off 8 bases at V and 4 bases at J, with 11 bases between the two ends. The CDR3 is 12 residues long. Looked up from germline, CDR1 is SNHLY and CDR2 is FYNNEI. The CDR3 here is CASAAGAYGYTF. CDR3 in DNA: TGTGCCAGCGCGGCAGGCGCCTATGGCTACACCTTC.

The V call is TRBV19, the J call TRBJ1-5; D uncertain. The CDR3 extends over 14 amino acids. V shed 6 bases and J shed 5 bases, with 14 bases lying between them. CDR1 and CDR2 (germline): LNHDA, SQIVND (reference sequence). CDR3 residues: CASRTTASYQPQHF. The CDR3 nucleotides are TGTGCCAGTAGGACGACGGCCTCTTATCAGCCCCAGCATTTT.

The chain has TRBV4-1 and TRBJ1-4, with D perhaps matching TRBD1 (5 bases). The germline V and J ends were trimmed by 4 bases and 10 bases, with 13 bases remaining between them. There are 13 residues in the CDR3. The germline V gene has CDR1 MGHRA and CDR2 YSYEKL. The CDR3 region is CASSPLSGRKLFF. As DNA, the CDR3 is TGCGCCAGCAGCCCCCTATCGGGACGAAAACTGTTTTTT.

Here the CDR3 DNA reads TGTGCCAGCTCACCGGACCTAGGGGCTTTCTTT. Its translation is CASSPDLGAFF. The rearrangement uses TRBV18 and TRBJ1-1, with D uncertain. The germline gives CDR1 KGHSH, CDR2 LQKENI. CDR3 length equals 11 residues. V gave up 3 bases and J gave up 11 bases, with 10 bases separating them.

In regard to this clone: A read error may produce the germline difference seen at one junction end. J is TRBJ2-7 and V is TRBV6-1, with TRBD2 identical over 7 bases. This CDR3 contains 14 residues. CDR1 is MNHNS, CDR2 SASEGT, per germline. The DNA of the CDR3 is TGTGCCAGCAGTCAAGCGGGACTGGGGGGCGAGCAGTACTTC. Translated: CASSQAGLGGEQYF.

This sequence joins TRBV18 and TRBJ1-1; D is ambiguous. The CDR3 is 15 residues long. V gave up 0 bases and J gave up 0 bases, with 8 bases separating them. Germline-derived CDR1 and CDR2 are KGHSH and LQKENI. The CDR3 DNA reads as TGTGCCAGCTCACCACCGGGGTCGGTGAACACTGAAGCTTTCTTT. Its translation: CASSPPGSVNTEAFF.

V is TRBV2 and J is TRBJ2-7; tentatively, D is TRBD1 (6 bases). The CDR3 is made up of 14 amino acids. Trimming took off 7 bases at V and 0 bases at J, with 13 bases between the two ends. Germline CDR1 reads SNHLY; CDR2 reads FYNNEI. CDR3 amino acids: CASTRGLSSYEQYF. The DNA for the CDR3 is TGTGCCAGCACCAGGGGCTTAAGCTCCTACGAGCAGTACTTC.

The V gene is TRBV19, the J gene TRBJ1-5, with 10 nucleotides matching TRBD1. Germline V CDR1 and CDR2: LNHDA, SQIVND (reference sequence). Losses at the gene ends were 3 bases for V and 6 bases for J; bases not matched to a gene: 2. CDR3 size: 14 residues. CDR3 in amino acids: CASSMGQGPQPQHF. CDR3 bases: TGTGCCAGTAGTATGGGACAGGGGCCTCAGCCCCAGCATTTT.

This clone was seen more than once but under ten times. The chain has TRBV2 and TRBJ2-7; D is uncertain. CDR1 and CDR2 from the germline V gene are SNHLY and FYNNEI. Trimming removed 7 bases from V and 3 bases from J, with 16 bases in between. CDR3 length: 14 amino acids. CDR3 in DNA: TGTGCCAGCAAGGGTAATTCCGCTATCTACGAGCAGTACTTC. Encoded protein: CASKGNSAIYEQYF.

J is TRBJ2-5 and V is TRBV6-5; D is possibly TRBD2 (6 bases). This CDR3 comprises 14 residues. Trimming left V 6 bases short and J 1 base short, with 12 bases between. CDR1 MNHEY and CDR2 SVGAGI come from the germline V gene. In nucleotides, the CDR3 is TGTGCCAGCAGCCCGGGGGACTCCCAAGAGACCCAGTACTTC. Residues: CASSPGDSQETQYF.

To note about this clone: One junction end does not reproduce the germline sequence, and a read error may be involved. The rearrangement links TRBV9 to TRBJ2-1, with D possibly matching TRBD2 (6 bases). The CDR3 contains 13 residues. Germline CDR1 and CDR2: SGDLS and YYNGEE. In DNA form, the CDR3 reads TGTGCCAGCAGCGTAGGCTGGACGGGACTCCGTGTCTTC. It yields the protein CASSVGWTGLRVF.

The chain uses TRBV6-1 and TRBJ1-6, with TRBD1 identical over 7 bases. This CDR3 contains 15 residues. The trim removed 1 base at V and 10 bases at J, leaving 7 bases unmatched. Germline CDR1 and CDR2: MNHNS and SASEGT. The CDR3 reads CASSEVRTGASPLHF. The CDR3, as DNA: TGTGCCAGCAGTGAAGTTAGAACAGGGGCCTCACCCCTCCACTTT.

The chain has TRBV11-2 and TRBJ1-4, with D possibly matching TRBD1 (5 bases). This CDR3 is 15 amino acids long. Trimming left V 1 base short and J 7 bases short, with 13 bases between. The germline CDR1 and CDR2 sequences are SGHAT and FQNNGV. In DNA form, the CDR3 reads TGTGCCAGCAGCTTAGGGGACCCTCTGGGTGAAAAACTGTTTTTT. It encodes CASSLGDPLGEKLFF.

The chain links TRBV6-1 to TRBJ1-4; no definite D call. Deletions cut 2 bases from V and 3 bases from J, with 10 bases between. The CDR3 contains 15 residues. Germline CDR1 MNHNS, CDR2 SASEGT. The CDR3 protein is CASSELPGPNEKLFF. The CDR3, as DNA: TGTGCCAGCAGTGAACTTCCGGGTCCTAATGAAAAACTGTTTTTT.

CDR3: CASSKGDSTDTQYF. DNA for the CDR3: TGTGCCAGTAGTAAGGGGGACAGCACAGATACGCAGTATTTT. V is TRBV19 and J is TRBJ2-3; D possibly corresponds to TRBD1 (6 bases). The V end was cut by 4 bases, the J end by 0 bases, with 8 bases between. Germline CDR1 is LNHDA and CDR2 is SQIVND (reference sequence). This CDR3 region has 14 residues.